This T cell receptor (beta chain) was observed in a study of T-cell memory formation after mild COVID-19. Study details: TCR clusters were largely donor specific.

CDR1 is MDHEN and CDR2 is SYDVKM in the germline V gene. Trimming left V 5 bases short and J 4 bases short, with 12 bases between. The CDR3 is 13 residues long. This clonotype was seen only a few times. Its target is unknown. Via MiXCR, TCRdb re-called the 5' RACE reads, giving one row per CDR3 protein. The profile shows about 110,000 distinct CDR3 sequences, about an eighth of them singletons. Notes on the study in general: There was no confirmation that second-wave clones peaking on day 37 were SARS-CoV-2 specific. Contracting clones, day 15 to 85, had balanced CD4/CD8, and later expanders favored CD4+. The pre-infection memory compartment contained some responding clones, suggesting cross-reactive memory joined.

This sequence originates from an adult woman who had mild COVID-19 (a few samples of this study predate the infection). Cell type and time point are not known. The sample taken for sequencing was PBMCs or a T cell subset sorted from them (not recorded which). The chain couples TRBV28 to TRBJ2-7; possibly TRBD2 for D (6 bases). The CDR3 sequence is CASSLGLLYEQYF. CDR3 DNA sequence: TGTGCCAGCAGTCTGGGACTCCTTTACGAGCAGTACTTC. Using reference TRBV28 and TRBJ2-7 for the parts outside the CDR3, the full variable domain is DVKVTQSSRYLVKRTGEKVFLECVQDMDHENMFWYRQDPGLGLRLIYFSYDVKMKEKGDIPEGYSVSREKKERFSLILESASTNQTSMYLCASSLGLLYEQYFGPGTRLTVT.